This T cell receptor beta chain appears in the sequencing data of a study of T-cell memory formation after mild COVID-19. V was trimmed by 2 bases and J by 6 bases, leaving 22 bases between them. There are 18 residues in the CDR3. Germline V lookup: CDR1 MNHEY, CDR2 SVGEGT. Study-level findings and limits: The study detected some responding clones in pre-infection memory, suggesting cross-reactive memory joined. Clones that contracted clustered mainly in CM and EM if CD4+ and in EMRA if CD8+.

This clonotype came up a few times. The target antigen is unknown. TCRdb re-analysed the 5' RACE reads in MiXCR, keeping a single row per CDR3 protein. This table holds more than 350,000 distinct CDR3 sequences, about 15% found once. The sample comprised PBMCs or a T cell subset sorted from them (not recorded which). This sequence joins TRBV6-2 or TRBV6-3 and TRBJ2-2; D is perhaps TRBD2 (6 bases). The receptor was isolated from a man aged 18 to 30 who had mild COVID-19 (a few samples of this study predate the infection). Cell type and time point are not known. The CDR3 region has the DNA TGTGCCAGCAGTTACGCCGTAGGGACGGGAGATCGGCCCGGGGAGCTGTTTTTT. Translating gives CASSYAVGTGDRPGELFF.